This passage covers 22 T cell receptor beta chains from one sample sequenced in a study of identical twins. TCRdb fed the 5' RACE reads into MiXCR, producing one record per CDR3 protein. The profile shows 1.5 million to 2 million distinct CDR3 sequences, roughly 35% of them singletons. The specimen sequenced was cord blood. All receptors come from a newborn girl in good health.

CDR3 protein: CASSLTGWSGYTF. As DNA, the CDR3 is TGTGCCAGCAGCTTAACAGGGTGGAGTGGCTACACCTTC. This sequence joins TRBV7-2 and TRBJ1-2; maybe TRBD1 (6 bases). This CDR3 has 13 residues. V lost 2 bases to trimming and J lost 7 bases, with 11 bases between them. Germline-derived CDR1 and CDR2 are SGHTA and FQGNSA.

This clonotype occurred many times. The chain combines TRBV28 with TRBJ2-1; no clear D. V lost 2 bases to trimming and J lost 6 bases, with 11 bases between them. This CDR3 has 14 amino acids. The germline V gene has CDR1 MDHEN and CDR2 SYDVKM. In DNA, the CDR3 is TGTGCCAGCAGTTTAGATCGACATGCCAATGAGCAGTTCTTC. It is translated as CASSLDRHANEQFF.

V gene TRBV5-1 combines with J gene TRBJ2-3; 11 nucleotides match TRBD2. The CDR3 covers 18 residues. Looked up from germline, CDR1 is SGHRS and CDR2 is YFSETQ. After removal of 4 bases from V and 1 base from J, the junction contained 11 bases not matched to a gene. This CDR3 is CASSMGSLAGGRTDTQYF. The DNA for the CDR3 is TGCGCCAGCAGCATGGGGTCTCTAGCGGGAGGTCGCACAGATACGCAGTATTTT.

In this sample, this clonotype turned up a few times. V gene TRBV7-9 combines with J gene TRBJ2-1, with D unresolved. CDR3 size: 14 residues. Germline assignment: CDR1 SEHNR and CDR2 FQNEAQ (reference sequence). Trimming cost V 5 bases and J 0 bases, with 8 bases left between them. CDR3 in amino acids: CASSDWDSYNEQFF. CDR3 sequence (DNA): TGTGCCAGCAGCGACTGGGACTCCTACAATGAGCAGTTCTTC.

This clonotype has a handful of counts. The chain recombines TRBV20-1 with TRBJ2-1; D not certain. CDR1 and CDR2 from the germline V gene are DFQATT and SNEGSKA (reference sequence). This CDR3 comprises 13 residues. Trimming shortened V by 3 bases and J by 8 bases, and 14 bases separated the two germline ends. CDR3 residues: CSARRGIDDEQFF. The DNA of the CDR3 is TGCAGTGCTAGGCGCGGAATAGACGATGAGCAGTTCTTC.

This clonotype was counted a few times. The chain has TRBV27 and TRBJ2-1; 8 bases align to TRBD2. This CDR3 is 17 amino acids long. Germline loops: CDR1 MNHEY, CDR2 SMNVEV (reference sequence). The ends lost 5 bases at V and 0 bases at J; junction bases unmatched: 9. In nucleotides, the CDR3 is TGTGCCAGCAGTGACTCCGGACTAGCAGGCTCCTACAATGAGCAGTTCTTC. Amino acids: CASSDSGLAGSYNEQFF.

The chain recombines TRBV11-1 with TRBJ2-3; 12 positions agree with TRBD2. Germline CDR1 and CDR2: SGHAT and FQDESV (reference sequence). V gave up 7 bases and J gave up 2 bases; unmatched junction bases: 10. The CDR3 totals 17 residues. CDR3 sequence (DNA): TGTGCCAGCAACCGACTAGCGGGAGTCCACTACACAGATACGCAGTATTTT. Its translation: CASNRLAGVHYTDTQYF.

This clonotype was seen a handful of times. The rearrangement uses TRBV5-1 and TRBJ1-2; D is perhaps TRBD1 (5 bases). This CDR3 is built from 17 residues. With 5 bases removed from V and 1 base from J, the gap between germline ends came to 21 bases. CDR1 is SGHRS, CDR2 YFSETQ, per germline. In DNA form, the CDR3 reads TGCGCCAGCAGGAGTTTTGGAAGACAGAGATTTAACTATGGCTACACCTTC. Protein: CASRSFGRQRFNYGYTF.

V usage is TRBV2 and J usage is TRBJ2-1; D remains ambiguous. Trimming shortened V by 11 bases and J by 4 bases, and 12 bases separated the two germline ends. The germline V gene has CDR1 SNHLY and CDR2 FYNNEI. The CDR3 runs to 12 residues. Here the CDR3 reads CAVADRYNEQFF. The CDR3 region has the DNA TGTGCCGTGGCGGACCGATACAATGAGCAGTTCTTC.

The chain employs TRBV27 and TRBJ2-7; D gene unclear. The V and J ends lost 5 bases and 9 bases respectively, with 17 bases between them. Germline CDR1 reads MNHEY; CDR2 reads SMNVEV (reference sequence). The CDR3 contains 13 residues. DNA of the CDR3: TGTGCCAGCAGTCCGAAAGTAGCCGCAGGGCAGTACTTC. It yields the protein CASSPKVAAGQYF.

This clonotype was seen more than once but under ten times. This rearrangement joins TRBV7-2 to TRBJ2-1; D call uncertain. Trimming shortened V by 3 bases and J by 6 bases, and 6 bases separated the two germline ends. Germline lookup yields CDR1 SGHTA and CDR2 FQGNSA. The length of the CDR3 is 12 residues. DNA of the CDR3: TGTGCCAGCAGCTTTGTCCGCAATGAGCAGTTCTTC. It translates to CASSFVRNEQFF.

The chain links TRBV7-9 to TRBJ1-6; TRBD1 agrees at 8 bases. V lost 3 bases, J lost 8 bases, and 3 bases stayed unmatched. The germline V gene encodes CDR1 SEHNR and CDR2 FQNEAQ (reference sequence). This CDR3 has 14 residues. CDR3 in amino acids: CASSLLTGDSPLHF. Here the CDR3 DNA reads TGTGCCAGCAGCTTGTTGACAGGGGATTCACCCCTCCACTTT.

This clonotype has ten or more counts. The V call is TRBV29-1, the J call TRBJ2-1; D is perhaps TRBD2 (6 bases). The length of the CDR3 is 13 residues. V was pared by 7 bases and J by 5 bases, with 15 bases between. CDR1 SQVTM and CDR2 ANQGSEA come from the germline V gene. The CDR3 DNA sequence: TGCAGCGCCCAAGGACGGGGGAACAATGAGCAGTTCTTC. Its translation: CSAQGRGNNEQFF.

Turning to this clonotype: The junction and the germline gene differ at one end; a read error may be behind it. The chain links TRBV3-1 to TRBJ2-2; the D is unclear. The CDR3 covers 14 residues. In germline, CDR1 is LGHDT, CDR2 YNNKEL (reference sequence). CDR3 nucleotide sequence: TGTGCCAGCAGCCAAGAATCGAATACCGGGGAGCTGTTTTTT. It translates to CASSQESNTGELFF.

The CDR3 loop reads CATSSRNSGGETQYF. As DNA, the CDR3 is TGTGCCACCAGCAGTAGAAATAGCGGGGGAGAGACCCAGTACTTC. This rearrangement joins TRBV15 to TRBJ2-7; 9 nucleotides match TRBD2. The J call may be mistaken, given a closer DNA end match to TRBJ2-5. From germline, CDR1 is LNHNV and CDR2 YYDKDF (reference sequence). This CDR3 region has 15 residues.

This clonotype was found a few times. J is TRBJ1-2 and V is TRBV7-8; D gene unclear. The CDR3 has 15 amino acids. From germline, CDR1 is SGHVS and CDR2 FQNEAQ. V lost 3 bases and J 2 bases, leaving 13 bases between the germline ends. The CDR3 region is CASSFQATENYGYTF. Written as DNA, the CDR3 is TGTGCCAGCAGCTTCCAAGCAACTGAAAACTATGGCTACACCTTC. The full variable domain, completed using reference TRBV7-8 and TRBJ1-2, is GAGVSQSPRYKVAKRGQDVALRCDPISGHVSLFWYQQALGQGPEFLTYFQNEAQLDKSGLPSDRFFAERPEGSVSTLKIQRTQQEDSAVYLCASSFQATENYGYTFGSGTRLTVV.

V usage is TRBV27 and J usage is TRBJ2-6; D might be TRBD1 (6 bases). The germline V and J ends were trimmed by 3 bases and 5 bases, with 11 bases remaining between them. The germline V gene has CDR1 MNHEY and CDR2 SMNVEV (reference sequence). This CDR3 is 15 amino acids long. CDR3 sequence: CASSFTGSRANVLTF. In nucleotides, the CDR3 is TGTGCCAGCAGTTTTACAGGGTCCCGGGCCAACGTCCTGACTTTC.

A word on this clonotype: Given a much more abundant clone one base away, this may be a read error. This chain connects TRBV20-1 to TRBJ2-3, with 9 positions matching TRBD2. Germline-derived CDR1 and CDR2 are DFQATT and SNEGSKA (reference sequence). The CDR3 has 15 amino acids. The CDR3 spells CNASEAGGSTDTQYF. The CDR3 DNA reads as TGCAATGCTAGTGAAGCGGGAGGCTCTACAGATACGCAGTATTTT.

This chain connects TRBV5-1 to TRBJ2-3; 14 nucleotides agree with TRBD2. Germline assignment: CDR1 SGHRS and CDR2 YFSETQ. This CDR3 is built from 15 residues. The trim removed 4 bases at V and 8 bases at J, leaving 6 bases unmatched. The CDR3 sequence: CASSGGTSGSITQYF. CDR3 bases: TGCGCCAGCAGCGGTGGGACTAGCGGGAGTATTACGCAGTATTTT.

The rearrangement links TRBV5-4 to TRBJ1-4, with D tentatively TRBD1 (6 bases). This CDR3 spans 15 amino acids. V was trimmed by 4 bases and J by 6 bases, leaving 16 bases between them. Germline V gene sequence: CDR1 SGHNT, CDR2 YYREEE (reference sequence). CDR3 coding DNA: TGTGCCAGCAGCCCTACAGGGAGGGCGGATGAAAAACTGTTTTTT. Translation gives CASSPTGRADEKLFF.

This clonotype turned up a few times. The J gene is TRBJ2-4, the V gene TRBV11-2; 9 nucleotides match TRBD2. The last part of the DNA fits TRBJ2-7 better; the J call may be wrong. CDR1 is SGHAT and CDR2 is FQNNGV in the germline V gene. The length of the CDR3 is 16 residues. The CDR3: CASSLWGIAGEDEQYF. The CDR3 coding sequence is TGTGCCAGCAGCTTATGGGGGATAGCGGGAGAGGACGAGCAGTACTTC.

Turning to this clonotype: A junction boundary mismatches the germline segment, possibly from a read error. V gene TRBV24-1 combines with J gene TRBJ2-1; 8 nucleotides align to TRBD2. The germline V gene has CDR1 KGHDR and CDR2 SFDVKD. This CDR3 comprises 16 residues. CDR3 in amino acids: CVTSDPLAVAFNEQFF. Here the CDR3 DNA reads TGTGTCACCAGTGATCCACTAGCGGTAGCCTTCAATGAGCAGTTCTTC.